This T cell receptor (beta chain) was found in a study of blood T cell repertoires in COVID-19. Study in general: PBMCs, B-cell-depleted T cells, or T cells provided the cDNA or gDNA that made up the material.

J was trimmed by 5 bases and V by 8 bases; bases with no gene match: 4. The CDR3 length is 13 residues. TCRdb's copy holds only in-frame clones and misses some; the assay was immunoSEQ multiplex PCR. Here the sample spans 400,000 or so clones, around 90% being singletons. Clinical histories supplied by participants themselves formed the basis of cohort assignment. The chain links TRBV12-3 or TRBV12-4 to TRBJ1-5; TRBD1 aligns across 9 bases. This clonotype originated in a man between 18 and 29 years old who had recovered from COVID-19. Specimen: PBMCs or T cells enriched from blood (not recorded which). CDR3: CASGTGKDQPQHF. CDR3 DNA sequence: TGTGCCAGCGGGACAGGGAAAGATCAGCCCCAGCATTTT.